Listed here are 21 T cell receptor beta chains from one sample, sequenced in a study of T cell responses to AZD1222 COVID-19 vaccine. The data were produced by immunoSEQ multiplex PCR, yet TCRdb's version contains in-frame clones alone and is incomplete. The top ten hold 9.5% of the sample, which has approximately 130,000 clones, 70% to 90% seen once. Sequenced material: peripheral blood, taken 28 days after the second AZD1222 dose. These receptors were taken from an adult who received the AZD1222 COVID-19 vaccine.

The gene calls are TRBV5-4 and TRBJ2-5; D possibly corresponds to TRBD2 (5 bases). There are 15 residues in the CDR3. The V gene lost 5 bases and the J gene lost 3 bases, with 17 bases spanning the gap. Germline CDR1 SGHNT, CDR2 YYREEE (reference sequence). The CDR3 DNA sequence: TGTGCCAGCAGAAGCCGGGCCTCAGCGGAAGAGACCCAGTACTTC. Translated: CASRSRASAEETQYF.

This chain uses TRBV18 with TRBJ1-6, with a possible D match to TRBD1 (6 bases). CDR3 length: 15 residues. Looked up from germline, CDR1 is KGHSH and CDR2 is LQKENI. Trimming removed 3 bases at V and 9 bases at J, with 15 bases between. Here the CDR3 DNA reads TGTGCCAGCTCACCCGCTATAGGGGGTAGTTCACCCCTCCACTTT. This translates into CASSPAIGGSSPLHF.

V usage is TRBV3-1 (or the pseudogene TRBV3-2) and J usage is TRBJ2-3, with a weak D call TRBD1 (6 bases). The CDR3 consists of 19 residues. Germline lookup yields CDR1 LGHDT and CDR2 YNNKEL (reference sequence). Trimming cost V 2 bases and J 8 bases, with 29 bases left between them. The CDR3 DNA is TGTGCCAGCAGCCAAAAGGGACAAGGGACACCCTCTCGCCGGGGTACGCAGTATTTT. This translates into CASSQKGQGTPSRRGTQYF.

CDR3 coding DNA: TGTGCCATCAGTGGTTCTTCCGATGAGCAGTTCTTC. Translating gives CAISGSSDEQFF. The V and J genes are TRBV10-3 and TRBJ2-1; D call uncertain. This CDR3 contains 12 residues. CDR1 is ENHRY and CDR2 is SYGVKD in the germline V gene. V dropped 4 bases and J dropped 8 bases, with 9 bases sitting between them.

The table lists this clone with a count of one. V and J are TRBV6-1 and TRBJ1-2; D not resolved. V dropped 2 bases and J dropped 2 bases, with 9 bases sitting between them. Germline V gene data show CDR1 as MNHNS and CDR2 as SASEGT. The CDR3 sequence is 14 residues long. CDR3 amino acids: CASSEQQRNYGYTF. For the CDR3, the DNA is TGTGCCAGCAGTGAACAACAGAGAAACTATGGCTACACCTTC.

This clone has just one count. The rearrangement uses TRBV19 and TRBJ2-2; D remains ambiguous. Trimming stripped 3 bases from V and 7 bases from J, with 15 bases between. The germline V gene encodes CDR1 LNHDA and CDR2 SQIVND (reference sequence). The CDR3 is made up of 15 amino acids. The CDR3 region is CASSIQVTTGGELFF. Written as DNA, the CDR3 is TGTGCCAGTAGTATTCAGGTTACGACGGGCGGGGAGCTGTTTTTT.

The chain couples TRBV30 to TRBJ1-2, with D possibly TRBD1 on 5 matching bases. The CDR3 is 12 residues long. Germline V gene sequence: CDR1 GTSNPN, CDR2 SVGIG (reference sequence). The V gene lost 0 bases and the J gene lost 7 bases, with 9 bases spanning the gap. The CDR3 region has the DNA TGTGCCTGGAGTGTACAGGACGCTGGCTACACCTTC. This gives the protein CAWSVQDAGYTF.

V usage is TRBV14 and J usage is TRBJ2-3, with D perhaps matching TRBD1 (5 bases). Germline CDR1 is SGHDN and CDR2 is FVKESK. CDR3 length: 16 amino acids. Trimming removed 2 bases at V and 0 bases at J, with 12 bases between. The CDR3 sequence: CASSQYRLPSTDTQYF. DNA of the CDR3: TGTGCCAGCAGCCAATACAGGTTACCAAGCACAGATACGCAGTATTTT.

This chain connects TRBV18 to TRBJ1-5; D uncertain. CDR3 size: 17 residues. V was trimmed by 3 bases and J by 4 bases, leaving 19 bases between them. Germline-derived CDR1 and CDR2 are KGHSH and LQKENI. This CDR3 is CASSPRGAGPGNQPQHF. The CDR3 coding sequence is TGTGCCAGCTCACCCCGGGGAGCGGGCCCAGGTAATCAGCCCCAGCATTTT.

V gene TRBV6-1 combines with J gene TRBJ1-4; D uncertain. Trimming left V 0 bases short and J 7 bases short, with 3 bases between. CDR1 is MNHNS and CDR2 is SASEGT in the germline V gene. The CDR3 covers 12 residues. CDR3 amino acids: CASSEAGEKLFF. DNA for the CDR3: TGTGCCAGCAGTGAAGCGGGTGAAAAACTGTTTTTT.

The chain combines TRBV20-1 with TRBJ2-3; no clear D. The V end lost 3 bases, the J end lost 2 bases, and 18 bases lay between the germline ends. CDR1 and CDR2 (germline): DFQATT, SNEGSKA (reference sequence). The CDR3 runs to 16 residues. CDR3 in DNA: TGCAGTGCTAGTGGGGTCGCGTCCAAGGACACAGATACGCAGTATTTT. It translates to CSASGVASKDTDTQYF.

The chain is built from TRBV2 and TRBJ1-1, with D unresolved. V was trimmed by 7 bases and J by 2 bases, leaving 8 bases between them. Germline V gives CDR1 SNHLY, CDR2 FYNNEI. This CDR3 contains 12 residues. The CDR3 nucleotides read TGTGCCAGCACGTACGGCAACACTGAAGCTTTCTTT. This translates into CASTYGNTEAFF. Full variable domain (outside the CDR3, taken from reference TRBV2 and TRBJ1-1): EPEVTQTPSHQVTQMGQEVILRCVPISNHLYFYWYRQILGQKVEFLVSFYNNEISEKSEIFDDQFSVERPDGSNFTLKIRSTKLEDSAMYFCASTYGNTEAFFGQGTRLTVV.

This clone has just a few counts. This rearrangement joins TRBV7-9 to TRBJ1-1, with a possible D match to TRBD1 (6 bases). The CDR3 has 15 residues. V was trimmed by 2 bases and J by 2 bases, leaving 12 bases between them. From germline, CDR1 is SEHNR and CDR2 FQNEAQ (reference sequence). The CDR3 loop reads CASSLYRGGNTEAFF. The CDR3, as DNA: TGTGCCAGCAGCTTATATAGGGGGGGAAACACTGAAGCTTTCTTT. Supplemented by reference TRBV7-9 and TRBJ1-1, the full variable domain reads DTGVSQNPRHKITKRGQNVTFRCDPISEHNRLYWYRQTLGQGPEFLTYFQNEAQLEKSRLLSDRFSAERPKGSFSTLEIQRTEQGDSAMYLCASSLYRGGNTEAFFGQGTRLTVV.

The chain links TRBV5-1 to TRBJ2-7; a weak D match, TRBD2 (5 bases). Germline V CDR1 and CDR2: SGHRS, YFSETQ. This CDR3 spans 12 amino acids. This CDR3 reads CPPGRGSYEQYF. CDR3 bases: TGCCCCCCGGGCCGGGGCTCCTACGAGCAGTACTTC.

The rearrangement uses TRBV5-4 and TRBJ2-5; D is possibly TRBD2 (6 bases). The V gene lost 3 bases and the J gene lost 8 bases, with 20 bases spanning the gap. Germline V gene data show CDR1 as SGHNT and CDR2 as YYREEE (reference sequence). There are 15 residues in the CDR3. The CDR3: CASSSGTGRGGTQYF. CDR3 nucleotide sequence: TGTGCCAGCAGCTCCGGGACGGGCCGGGGAGGAACCCAGTACTTC.

The rearrangement joins TRBV6-2 or TRBV6-3 to TRBJ1-1; unclear D gene. Germline values: CDR1 MNHEY, CDR2 SVGEGT. CDR3 size: 14 residues. Deletions cut 0 bases from V and 2 bases from J, with 7 bases between. CDR3 sequence reads: CASSYSRVNTEAFF. CDR3 nucleotide sequence: TGTGCCAGCAGTTACTCGAGGGTCAACACTGAAGCTTTCTTT.

The chain recombines TRBV14 with TRBJ1-1; a weak D match, TRBD1 (6 bases). The CDR3 runs 16 residues. V shed 5 bases and J shed 2 bases, with 18 bases lying between them. Germline CDR1 SGHDN, CDR2 FVKESK. The CDR3 DNA follows: TGTGCCAGCAGCAGACCCGCCACAGGGATAAACACTGAAGCTTTCTTT. Amino acids: CASSRPATGINTEAFF.

V is TRBV18 and J is TRBJ1-1, with 7 bases identical to TRBD1. The CDR3 is 13 residues long. J was trimmed by 7 bases and V by 2 bases; bases with no gene match: 4. CDR1 is KGHSH and CDR2 is LQKENI in the germline V gene. The CDR3, as DNA: TGTGCCAGCTCACCAAATCGGGACAGTGAAGCTTTCTTT. It codes for CASSPNRDSEAFF.

The rearrangement links TRBV10-3 to TRBJ1-1; the D gene is possibly TRBD1 (6 bases). V was cut by 10 bases and J by 1 base, with 19 bases left in between. The germline V gene encodes CDR1 ENHRY and CDR2 SYGVKD. The CDR3 contains 15 residues. CDR3: CATNRAGVSNTEAFF. The DNA for the CDR3 is TGTGCCACCAACAGGGCTGGGGTGTCGAACACTGAAGCTTTCTTT.

V gene TRBV3-1 (or the pseudogene TRBV3-2) combines with J gene TRBJ2-7; no definite D call. The germline V gene encodes CDR1 LGHDT and CDR2 YNNKEL (reference sequence). CDR3 length equals 12 residues. Trimming stripped 4 bases from V and 4 bases from J, with 8 bases between. CDR3 protein: CASSPRGYEQYF. The DNA for the CDR3 is TGTGCCAGCAGCCCCCGCGGTTACGAGCAGTACTTC.

This chain links TRBV10-3 with TRBJ1-1, with 7 bases matching TRBD1. Germline-derived CDR1 and CDR2 are ENHRY and SYGVKD. The V gene end was trimmed by 6 bases and the J gene end by 0 bases; junction bases not matched to a gene: 4. The CDR3 length is 14 residues. The CDR3 DNA sequence: TGTGCCATCAGAGACGACAGGGTGAACACTGAAGCTTTCTTT. It yields the protein CAIRDDRVNTEAFF.